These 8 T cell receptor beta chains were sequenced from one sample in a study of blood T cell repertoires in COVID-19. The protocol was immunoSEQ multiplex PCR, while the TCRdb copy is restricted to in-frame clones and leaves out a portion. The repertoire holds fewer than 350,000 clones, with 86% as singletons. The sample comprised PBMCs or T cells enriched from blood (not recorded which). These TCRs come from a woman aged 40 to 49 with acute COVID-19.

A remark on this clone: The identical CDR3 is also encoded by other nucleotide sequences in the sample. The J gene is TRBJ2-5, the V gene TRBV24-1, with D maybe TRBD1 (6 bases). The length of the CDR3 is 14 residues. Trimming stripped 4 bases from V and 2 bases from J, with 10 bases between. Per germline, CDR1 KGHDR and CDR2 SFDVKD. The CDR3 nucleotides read TGTGCCACCAGTGACGCTGACAGGCAAGAGACCCAGTACTTC. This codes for CATSDADRQETQYF.

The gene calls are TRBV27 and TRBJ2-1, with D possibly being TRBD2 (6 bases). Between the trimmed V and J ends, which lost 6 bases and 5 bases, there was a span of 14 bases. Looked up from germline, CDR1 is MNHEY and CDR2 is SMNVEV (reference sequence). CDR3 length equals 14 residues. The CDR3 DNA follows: TGTGCCAGCAGAATACTGGGACTTCACAATGAGCAGTTCTTC. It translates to CASRILGLHNEQFF.

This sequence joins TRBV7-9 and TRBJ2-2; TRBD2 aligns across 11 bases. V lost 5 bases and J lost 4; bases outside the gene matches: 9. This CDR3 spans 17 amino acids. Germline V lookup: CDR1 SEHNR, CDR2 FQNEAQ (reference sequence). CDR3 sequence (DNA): TGTGCCAGCAGCCTTAAAGGGGGACTAGCGGTCACCGGGGAGCTGTTTTTT. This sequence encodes CASSLKGGLAVTGELFF.

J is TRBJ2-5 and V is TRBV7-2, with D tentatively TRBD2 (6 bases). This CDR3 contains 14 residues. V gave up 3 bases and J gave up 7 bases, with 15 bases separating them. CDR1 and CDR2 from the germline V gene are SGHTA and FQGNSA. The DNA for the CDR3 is TGTGCCAGCAGCTTGACTAGAGAGAGCGCGACCCAGTACTTC. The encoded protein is CASSLTRESATQYF.

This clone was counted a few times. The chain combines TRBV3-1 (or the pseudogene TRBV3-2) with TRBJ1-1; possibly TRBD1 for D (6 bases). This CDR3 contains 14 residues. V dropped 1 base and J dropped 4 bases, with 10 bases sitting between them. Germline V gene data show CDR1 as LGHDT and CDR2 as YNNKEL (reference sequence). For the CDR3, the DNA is TGTGCCAGCAGCCAAGGACAGGCCCCCACTGAAGCTTTCTTT. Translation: CASSQGQAPTEAFF.

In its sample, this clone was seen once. CDR3 coding DNA: TGTGCCAGCAGTGTAAAGACTAGCGCCTCCTACAATGAGCAGTTCTTC. Residues: CASSVKTSASYNEQFF. The chain employs TRBV6-1 and TRBJ2-1; TRBD2 aligns across 8 bases. V trimming: 4 bases; J trimming: 0 bases; junction bases outside the gene matches: 5. Germline lookup yields CDR1 MNHNS and CDR2 SASEGT. The length of the CDR3 is 16 residues.

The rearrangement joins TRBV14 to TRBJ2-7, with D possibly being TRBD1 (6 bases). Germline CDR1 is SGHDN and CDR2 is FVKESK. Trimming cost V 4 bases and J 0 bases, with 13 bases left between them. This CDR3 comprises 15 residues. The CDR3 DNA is TGTGCCAGCAGCCCCCCCGGGACAAACTCCTACGAGCAGTACTTC. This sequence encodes CASSPPGTNSYEQYF.

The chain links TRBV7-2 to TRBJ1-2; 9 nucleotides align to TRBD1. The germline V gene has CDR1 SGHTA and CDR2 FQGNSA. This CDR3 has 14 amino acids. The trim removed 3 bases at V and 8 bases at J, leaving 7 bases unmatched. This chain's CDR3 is CASSFSGTGHGYTF. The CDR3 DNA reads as TGTGCCAGCAGCTTCTCCGGGACAGGGCACGGCTACACCTTC.